This section outlines one TCR delta chain sequence together with its context. Its specific antigen is unknown. The TCRdb record carries a much larger clone's protein, which differs from this DNA's translation at residue 17; a read error is the likely cause, and the protein listed here is the DNA translation. The library was generated by multiplex PCR. Sequencing took place on an Illumina MiSeq. Each sorted gammadelta T cell sample was sequenced for both the TCR gamma (TRG) and TCR delta (TRD) chains. The authors processed their data as follows. The repertoire analyses used clonotype tree plots, the accumulated frequency of the top 20 clonotypes, and diversity index (DI) and D75 metrics. TCRdb called clones from the public reads with CATT, and repeated DNA sequences were later combined into one row. The authors' filters were not applied to this entry. Present in this sample are 55,000 to 70,000 delta-chain clones, 1.7% of which were seen just once. Over 14% of the sample belongs to the ten largest clones.

The data are from a study of γδ T cells in repeated Plasmodium falciparum infection (dated by TCRdb to the early 2020s). In the study overall: Malian children exposed to intense seasonal malaria transmission were enrolled in the natural-infection arm and compared with Australian children matched for age and gender. Malian gammadelta TCR repertoires were analysed cross-sectionally during no-transmission periods and longitudinally across acute febrile malaria episodes. The study examined how repeated Plasmodium falciparum infection shapes the human gammadelta T cell repertoire, using natural infection in Mali and controlled human malaria infection. Samples from controlled-infection subjects were taken at baseline, right before selected infections, and 21 days after each infection. Roughly 5 malaria-naive U.S. adults underwent four controlled human malaria infections by bites from P. falciparum NF54-infected Anopheles stephensi mosquitoes over around 580 days.

The research as a whole found: Generalizability was limited because the Malian cohort was drawn from a small rural village of predominantly one ethnic group. In Vdelta2-negative, largely Vdelta1+, gammadelta TCR repertoires, repeated controlled infections appeared to drive waves of new clonotype selection. Vgamma9/Vdelta2+ TCR repertoires kept a highly stable polyclonal repertoire across time and infection, and many TCRgamma sequences overlapped between individuals. The controlled-infection cohort was small, limiting analysis of inter-individual variability in gammadelta T cell responses. Compared with Australian children, Malian children appeared to have Vdelta2-negative gammadelta TCR repertoires that were more clonally expanded, less diverse and less shared.

Germline trimming: 4 bases from V, 7 bases from J; junction bases outside gene matches: 27. The germline V gene gives CDR1 as TSWWSYY and CDR2 as QGS. From the cysteine up to the phenylalanine, the CDR3 has a length of 21 residues. Here the CDR3 DNA is all that survives: 63 bases in frame from base 1. For bulk TCR repertoire analysis, Vgamma9/Vdelta2+ and Vdelta2-negative gammadelta T cell populations were flow-sorted out of peripheral blood mononuclear cells. This TCR derives from a pool of human donors (malaria-infected and uninfected, not separated). Sequenced input: gamma-delta T cells from blood. The chain is made from TRDV1 and TRDJ1, with 10 bases in between that match TRDD3. The J gene, left out of TCRdb, was set here by checking the DNA against germline. The DNA sequence is TGTGCTCTTGGGGTCTCCTTCTTCTTCCTACAAGGGGGATACGCGAACGGTAAACTCATCTTT. Its product reads: CALGVSFFFLQGGYANGKLIF.